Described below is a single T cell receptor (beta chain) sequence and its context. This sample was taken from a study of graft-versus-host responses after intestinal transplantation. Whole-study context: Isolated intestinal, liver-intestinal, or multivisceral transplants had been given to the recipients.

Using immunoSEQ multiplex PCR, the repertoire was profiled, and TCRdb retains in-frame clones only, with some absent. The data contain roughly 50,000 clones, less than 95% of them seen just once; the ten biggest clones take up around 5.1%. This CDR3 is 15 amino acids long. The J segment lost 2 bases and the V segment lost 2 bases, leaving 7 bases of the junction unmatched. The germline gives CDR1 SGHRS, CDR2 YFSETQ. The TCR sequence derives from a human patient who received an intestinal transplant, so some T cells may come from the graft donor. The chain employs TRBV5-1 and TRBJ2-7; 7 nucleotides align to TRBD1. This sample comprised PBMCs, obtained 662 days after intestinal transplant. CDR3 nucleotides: TGCGCCAGCAGCTTTTCCAGGGGGAAGCCCTACGAGCAGTACTTC. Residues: CASSFSRGKPYEQYF.